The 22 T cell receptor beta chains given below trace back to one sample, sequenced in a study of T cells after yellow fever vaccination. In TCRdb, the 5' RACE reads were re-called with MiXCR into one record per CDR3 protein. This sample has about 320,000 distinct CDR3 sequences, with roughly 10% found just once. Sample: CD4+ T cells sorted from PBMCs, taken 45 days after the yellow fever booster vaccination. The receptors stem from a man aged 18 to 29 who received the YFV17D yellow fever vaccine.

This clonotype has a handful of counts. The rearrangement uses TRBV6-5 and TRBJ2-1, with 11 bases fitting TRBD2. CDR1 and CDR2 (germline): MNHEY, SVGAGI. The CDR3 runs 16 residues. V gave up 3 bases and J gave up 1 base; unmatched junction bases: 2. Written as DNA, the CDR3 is TGTGCCAGCAGTTATAGCGGGGGGGTATCCTACAATGAGCAGTTCTTC. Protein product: CASSYSGGVSYNEQFF.

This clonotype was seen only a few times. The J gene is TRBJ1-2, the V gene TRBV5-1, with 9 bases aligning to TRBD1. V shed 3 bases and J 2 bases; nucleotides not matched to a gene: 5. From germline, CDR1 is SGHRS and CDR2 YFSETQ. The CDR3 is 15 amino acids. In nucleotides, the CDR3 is TGCGCCAGCAGCTGGGGGGACAGGGAGAACTATGGCTACACCTTC. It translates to CASSWGDRENYGYTF.

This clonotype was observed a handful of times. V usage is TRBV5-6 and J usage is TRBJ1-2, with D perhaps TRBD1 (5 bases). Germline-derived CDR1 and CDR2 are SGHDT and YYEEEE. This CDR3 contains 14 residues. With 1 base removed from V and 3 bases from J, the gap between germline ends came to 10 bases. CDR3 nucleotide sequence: TGTGCCAGCAGCTTGACAGGATTGGACTATGGCTACACCTTC. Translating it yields CASSLTGLDYGYTF.

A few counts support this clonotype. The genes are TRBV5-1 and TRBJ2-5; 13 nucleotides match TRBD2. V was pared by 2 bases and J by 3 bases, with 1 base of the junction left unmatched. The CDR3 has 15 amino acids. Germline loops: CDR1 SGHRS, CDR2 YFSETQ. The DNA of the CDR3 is TGCGCCAGCAGCTTCGGGACTAGCGGGGAAGAGACCCAGTACTTC. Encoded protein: CASSFGTSGEETQYF.

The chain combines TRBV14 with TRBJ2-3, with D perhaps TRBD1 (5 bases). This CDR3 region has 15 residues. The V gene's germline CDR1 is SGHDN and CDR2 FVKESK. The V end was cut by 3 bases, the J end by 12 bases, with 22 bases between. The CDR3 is CASSQDGLIRAPQYF. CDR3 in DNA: TGTGCCAGCAGCCAGGACGGTCTCATCAGGGCCCCTCAGTATTTT. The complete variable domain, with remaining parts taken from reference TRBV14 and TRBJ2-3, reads EAGVTQFPSHSVIEKGQTVTLRCDPISGHDNLYWYRRVMGKEIKFLLHFVKESKQDESGMPNNRFLAERTGGTYSTLKVQPAELEDSGVYFCASSQDGLIRAPQYFGPGTRLTVL.

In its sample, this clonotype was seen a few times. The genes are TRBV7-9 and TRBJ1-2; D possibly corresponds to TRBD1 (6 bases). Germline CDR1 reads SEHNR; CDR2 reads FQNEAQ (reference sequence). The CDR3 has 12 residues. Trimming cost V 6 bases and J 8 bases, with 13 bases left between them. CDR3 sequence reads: CASRLTGRGYTF. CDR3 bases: TGTGCCAGCAGATTAACAGGGCGCGGCTACACCTTC.

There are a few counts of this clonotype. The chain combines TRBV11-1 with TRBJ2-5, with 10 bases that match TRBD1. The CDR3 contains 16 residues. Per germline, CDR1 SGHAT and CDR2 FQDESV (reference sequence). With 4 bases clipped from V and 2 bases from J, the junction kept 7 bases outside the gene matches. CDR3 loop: CASSSYWTGGQETQYF. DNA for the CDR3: TGTGCCAGCAGCTCCTATTGGACAGGGGGACAAGAGACCCAGTACTTC.

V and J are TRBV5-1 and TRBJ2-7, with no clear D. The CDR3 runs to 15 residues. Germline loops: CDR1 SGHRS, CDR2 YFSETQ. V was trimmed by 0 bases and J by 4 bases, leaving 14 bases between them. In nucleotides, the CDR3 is TGCGCCAGCAGCTTGGGCCCTAGTGGTTTTTACGAGCAGTACTTC. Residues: CASSLGPSGFYEQYF.

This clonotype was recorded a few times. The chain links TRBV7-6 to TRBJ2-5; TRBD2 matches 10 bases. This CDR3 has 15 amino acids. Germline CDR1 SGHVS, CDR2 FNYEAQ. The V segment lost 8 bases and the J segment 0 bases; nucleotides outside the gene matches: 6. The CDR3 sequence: CASAPLAGDQETQYF. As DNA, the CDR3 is TGTGCCAGCGCACCTCTAGCGGGGGACCAAGAGACCCAGTACTTC. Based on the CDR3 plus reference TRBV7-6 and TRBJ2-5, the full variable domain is GAGVSQSPRYKVTKRGQDVALRCDPISGHVSLYWYRQALGQGPEFLTYFNYEAQQDKSGLPNDRFSAERPEGSISTLTIQRTEQRDSAMYRCASAPLAGDQETQYFGPGTRLLVL.

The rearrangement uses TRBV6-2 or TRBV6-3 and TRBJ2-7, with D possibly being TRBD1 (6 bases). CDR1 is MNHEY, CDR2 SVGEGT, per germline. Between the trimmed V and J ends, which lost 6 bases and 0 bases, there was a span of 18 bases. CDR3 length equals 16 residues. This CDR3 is CASRKRDRPSSYEQYV. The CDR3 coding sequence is TGTGCCAGCAGGAAAAGAGACAGGCCGAGCTCCTACGAGCAGTACGTC.

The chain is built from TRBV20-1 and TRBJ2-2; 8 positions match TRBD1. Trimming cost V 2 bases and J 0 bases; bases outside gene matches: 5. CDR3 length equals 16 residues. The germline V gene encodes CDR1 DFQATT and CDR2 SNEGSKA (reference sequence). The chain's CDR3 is CSARPPGQANTGELFF. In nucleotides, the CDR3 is TGCAGTGCTAGACCACCGGGACAGGCGAACACCGGGGAGCTGTTTTTT.

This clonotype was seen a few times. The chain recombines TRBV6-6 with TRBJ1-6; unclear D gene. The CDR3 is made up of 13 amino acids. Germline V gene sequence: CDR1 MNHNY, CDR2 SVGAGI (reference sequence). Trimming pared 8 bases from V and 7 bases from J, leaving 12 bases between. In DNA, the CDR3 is TGTGCCAGCCTGCAGGACGGCAATTCACCCCTCCACTTT. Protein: CASLQDGNSPLHF.

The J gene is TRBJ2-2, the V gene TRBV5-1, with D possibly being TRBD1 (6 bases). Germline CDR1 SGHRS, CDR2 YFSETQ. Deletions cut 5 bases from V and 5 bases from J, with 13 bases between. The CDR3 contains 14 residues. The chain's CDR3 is CASREQGQTGELFF. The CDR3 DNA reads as TGCGCCAGCAGGGAACAGGGACAAACCGGGGAGCTGTTTTTT.

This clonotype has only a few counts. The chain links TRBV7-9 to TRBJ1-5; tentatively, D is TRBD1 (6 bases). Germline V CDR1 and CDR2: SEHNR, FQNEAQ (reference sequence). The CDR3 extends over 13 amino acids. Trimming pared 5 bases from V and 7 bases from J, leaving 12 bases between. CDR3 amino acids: CASSRGGGQPQHF. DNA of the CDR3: TGTGCCAGCAGCAGAGGTGGGGGCCAGCCCCAGCATTTT.

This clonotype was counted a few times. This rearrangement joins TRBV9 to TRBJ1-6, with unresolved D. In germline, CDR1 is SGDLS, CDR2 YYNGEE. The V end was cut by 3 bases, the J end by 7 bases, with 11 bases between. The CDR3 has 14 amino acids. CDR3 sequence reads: CASSAPGPNSPLHF. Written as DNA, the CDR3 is TGTGCCAGCAGCGCACCGGGCCCGAATTCACCCCTCCACTTT.

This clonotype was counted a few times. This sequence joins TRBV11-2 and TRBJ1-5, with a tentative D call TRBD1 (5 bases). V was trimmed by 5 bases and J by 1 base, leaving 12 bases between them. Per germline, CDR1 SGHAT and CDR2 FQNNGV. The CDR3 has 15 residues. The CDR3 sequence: CASSLGGVSNQPQHF. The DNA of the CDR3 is TGTGCCAGCAGCCTGGGGGGGGTCAGCAATCAGCCCCAGCATTTT.

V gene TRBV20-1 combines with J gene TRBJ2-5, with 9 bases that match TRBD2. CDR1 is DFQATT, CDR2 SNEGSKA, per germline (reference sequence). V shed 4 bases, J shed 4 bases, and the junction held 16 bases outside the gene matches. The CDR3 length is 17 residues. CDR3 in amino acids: CSATHSGGFGVGETQYF. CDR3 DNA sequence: TGCAGTGCTACCCATAGCGGGGGATTTGGGGTCGGAGAGACCCAGTACTTC.

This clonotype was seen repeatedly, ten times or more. The CDR3 DNA reads TGTGCCACCAGCAGAGATCCCGTTAAGGTTCTCGACTACACCTTC. Protein sequence: CATSRDPVKVLDYTF. This chain uses TRBV15 with TRBJ1-2; D is uncertain. V lost 0 bases to trimming and J lost 10 bases, with 18 bases between them. The CDR3 spans 15 residues. Germline values: CDR1 LNHNV, CDR2 YYDKDF (reference sequence).

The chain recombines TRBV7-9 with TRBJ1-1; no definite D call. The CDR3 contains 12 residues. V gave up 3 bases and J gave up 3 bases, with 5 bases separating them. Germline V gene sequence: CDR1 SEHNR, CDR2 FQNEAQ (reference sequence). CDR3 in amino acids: CASSFEYTEAFF. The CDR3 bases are TGTGCCAGCAGCTTCGAGTACACTGAAGCTTTCTTT. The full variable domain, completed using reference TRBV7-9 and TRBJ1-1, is DTGVSQNPRHKITKRGQNVTFRCDPISEHNRLYWYRQTLGQGPEFLTYFQNEAQLEKSRLLSDRFSAERPKGSFSTLEIQRTEQGDSAMYLCASSFEYTEAFFGQGTRLTVV.

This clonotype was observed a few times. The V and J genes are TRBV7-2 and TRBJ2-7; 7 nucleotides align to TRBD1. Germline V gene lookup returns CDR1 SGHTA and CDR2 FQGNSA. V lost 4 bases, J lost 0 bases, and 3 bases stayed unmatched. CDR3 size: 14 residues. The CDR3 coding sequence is TGTGCCAGCAGCTCGGACAGGATCTCCTACGAGCAGTACTTC. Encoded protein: CASSSDRISYEQYF.

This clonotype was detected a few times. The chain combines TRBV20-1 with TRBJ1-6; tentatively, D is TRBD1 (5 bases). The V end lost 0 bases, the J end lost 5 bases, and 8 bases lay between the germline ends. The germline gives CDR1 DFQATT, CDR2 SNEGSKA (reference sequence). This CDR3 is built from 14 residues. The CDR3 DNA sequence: TGCAGTGCTAGAGATCCAGGGAATAATTCACCCCTCCACTTT. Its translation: CSARDPGNNSPLHF.

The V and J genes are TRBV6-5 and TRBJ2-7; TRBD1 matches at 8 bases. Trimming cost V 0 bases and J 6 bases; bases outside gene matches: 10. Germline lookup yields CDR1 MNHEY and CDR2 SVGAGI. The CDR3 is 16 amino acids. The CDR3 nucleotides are TGTGCCAGCAGTTACTCCGCTCCTAGGACAGGGTTCGAGCAGTACTTC. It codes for CASSYSAPRTGFEQYF.